The entry below describes one TCR beta chain. Its antigen is as yet unknown. This sample is part of a study of graft-versus-host responses after intestinal transplantation. Study as a whole: Multivisceral, liver-intestinal, or isolated intestinal transplants were received by the recipients. Anti-thymocyte globulin served as induction for all recipients, who then took tacrolimus and steroids for two to three years.

Sequencing was performed with immunoSEQ multiplex PCR; in TCRdb, only in-frame clones are kept and a portion is missing. The sample has 65,000 to 85,000 clones; roughly 84% are singletons. Study results and limitations: Those patients showing graft-donor T cell macrochimerism displayed high graft-versus-host to host-versus-graft clonal ratios in allografts. Some GvH clones were seen earlier in gut or blood, suggesting intestinal origin.

Sequencing used unstimulated CD8+ T cells sorted from spleen or lymph node cells, obtained before transplant. The receptor's source is a human donor who was the organ donor for an intestinal transplant.

The CDR3 region has the DNA TGTGCCAGCAGGGTCCCCAGCGGGGGGGCTGAGCAGTTCTTC. Translating it yields CASRVPSGGAEQFF. The rearrangement uses TRBV6-6 and TRBJ2-1, with 10 bases lining up with TRBD2. The V gene's germline CDR1 is MNHNY and CDR2 SVGAGI (reference sequence). J lost 9 bases, V lost 6 bases, and 8 bases had no gene match. This CDR3 is 14 amino acids long.